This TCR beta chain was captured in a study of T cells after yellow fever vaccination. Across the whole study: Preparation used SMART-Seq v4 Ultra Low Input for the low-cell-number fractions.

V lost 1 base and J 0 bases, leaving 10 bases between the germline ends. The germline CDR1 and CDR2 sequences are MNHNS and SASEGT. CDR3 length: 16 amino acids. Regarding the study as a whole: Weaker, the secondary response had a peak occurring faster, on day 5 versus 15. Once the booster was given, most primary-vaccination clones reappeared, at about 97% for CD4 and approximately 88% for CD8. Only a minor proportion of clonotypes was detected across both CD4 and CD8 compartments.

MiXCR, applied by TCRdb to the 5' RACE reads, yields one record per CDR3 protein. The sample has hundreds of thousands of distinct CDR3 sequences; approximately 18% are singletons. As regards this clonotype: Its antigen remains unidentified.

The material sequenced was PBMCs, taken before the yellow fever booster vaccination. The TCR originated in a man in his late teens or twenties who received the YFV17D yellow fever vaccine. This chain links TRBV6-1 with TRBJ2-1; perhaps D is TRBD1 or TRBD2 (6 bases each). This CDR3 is CASSEDGGGSYNEQFF. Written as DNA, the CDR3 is TGTGCCAGCAGTGAAGACGGAGGGGGCTCCTACAATGAGCAGTTCTTC.